Listed below are T cell receptor beta chains from one sample, sequenced in a study of CD8 T cells in Susac syndrome. TCRdb itself ran the immunoSEQ multiplex PCR reads through MiXCR, one entry per CDR3 protein. The repertoire holds more than 65,000 distinct CDR3 sequences, approximately 95% seen once, with over 0.2% in the top ten. The specimen sequenced was CD8+ T cells from PBMCs. These receptors were collected from a human donor in good health. Both conserved end residues are part of each CDR3. D genes are given only for firm matches. Expanded clones are given a class, and other clones once, few, many or no size at all.

D gene	J gene	V gene	clone size	CDR3 DNA	CDR3 protein
.	TRBJ2-3	TRBV24-1	.	TGTGCCACCAGTGATGCCTCGAGCTCTGGTACGCAGTATTTT	CATSDASSSGTQYF
.	TRBJ2-7	TRBV3-1	.	TGTGCCAGCAGCCGACCCGGGACCGGGATGTTCTACGAGCAGTACTTC	CASSRPGTGMFYEQYF
.	TRBJ1-6	TRBV27	.	TGTGCCAGCAGTTTGGAAGGGCTCCGAACGGCACCCCTCCACTTT	CASSLEGLRTAPLHF
.	TRBJ1-2	TRBV9	.	TGTGCCAGCAGCCTAGGATCCGCGGGCTACACCTTC	CASSLGSAGYTF
.	TRBJ1-1	TRBV6-1	once	TGTGCCATCGGGGGCCGGGGTGAAGCTTTCTTT	CAIGGRGEAFF
TRBD2	TRBJ2-7	TRBV7-2	.	TGTGCCAGCAGCTTCTCTAGCGGGGGGGCCGCCTACGAGCAGTACTTC	CASSFSSGGAAYEQYF
TRBD1	TRBJ2-7	TRBV3-1	once	TGTGCCAGCAGCCCAACCCGGGACAGGGGGGAATACGAGCAGTACTTC	CASSPTRDRGEYEQYF
.	TRBJ2-3	TRBV5-6	few	TGTGCCAGCAGTCCGGGTACAGATACGCAGTATTTT	CASSPGTDTQYF
.	TRBJ1-2	TRBV27	.	TGTGCCAGCAGTTTGCCCGGACCCTTCTATGGCTACACCTTC	CASSLPGPFYGYTF
.	TRBJ2-2	TRBV19	.	TGTGCCAGTAGCCACGACCGATACGGGGGGCCTAACACCGGGGAGCTGTTTTTT	CASSHDRYGGPNTGELFF
.	TRBJ2-7	TRBV10-2	.	TGCGCCAGCAGTGAGGGCCTGGGGCGGATAGACGAGCAGTACTTC	CASSEGLGRIDEQYF
TRBD2	TRBJ2-1	TRBV6-1	.	TGTGCCAGCAGCGGGCCCAGGATAGCGGGGGAGTCCTACAATGAGCAGTTCTTC	CASSGPRIAGESYNEQFF
TRBD1	TRBJ2-3	TRBV4-1	.	TGCGCCAGCAGCCAAGATAGGCAGGGGGCGACTACAGATACGCAGTATTTT	CASSQDRQGATTDTQYF
.	TRBJ1-1	TRBV4-1	.	TGCGCCAGCAGCCGAGGACAGAAGAACACTGAAGCTTTCTTT	CASSRGQKNTEAFF
TRBD1	TRBJ1-1	TRBV7-9	.	TGTGCCAGCAGCCCAAAGACAGGGCACACTGAAGCTTTCTTT	CASSPKTGHTEAFF
.	TRBJ2-1	TRBV5-1	.	TGCGCCAGCAGCTTGTACGTCGATGAGCAGTTCTTC	CASSLYVDEQFF
.	TRBJ2-3	TRBV10-2	once	TGCGCCAGCAGTGATGAGAAGGGACTCACAGATACGCAGTATTTT	CASSDEKGLTDTQYF
.	TRBJ1-2	TRBV12-3/TRBV12-4	.	TGTGCCAGCAGTGGGGGCTGGGGCTATGGCTACACCTTC	CASSGGWGYGYTF
TRBD1	TRBJ1-2	TRBV6-1	.	TGTGCCAGCTATGCCGGGACAGGAAAAGCACTATGGGGCTACACCTTC	CASYAGTGKALWGYTF
.	TRBJ2-3	TRBV27	.	TGTGCCAGCACCCCCGTAGGGGTACAGGGCACAGATACGCAGTATTTT	CASTPVGVQGTDTQYF
.	TRBJ2-3	TRBV6-4	.	TGTGCCAGCAGTGACTCCGGAGATACGCAGTATTTT	CASSDSGDTQYF
.	TRBJ2-7	TRBV28	.	TGTGCCAGCAGTGACCTCTCCTACGAGCAGTACTTC	CASSDLSYEQYF
.	TRBJ1-1	TRBV5-6	.	TGTGCCAGCAGCTTGTTAGAAGATGGAACTGAAGCTTTCTTT	CASSLLEDGTEAFF
.	TRBJ2-3	TRBV3-1	.	TGTGCCAGCAGCCAAAAATCTAGCACAGATACGCAGTATTTT	CASSQKSSTDTQYF
TRBD1	TRBJ2-2	TRBV29-1	.	TGCAGCGTCGCGACAGGGGACGGGGAGCTGTTTTTT	CSVATGDGELFF
TRBD2	TRBJ2-1	TRBV4-1	.	TGCGCCAGCAGCCTTCGGAGTAGCGGGACCCTCAATGAGCAGTTCTTC	CASSLRSSGTLNEQFF
.	TRBJ2-1	TRBV28	.	TGTGCCACCTCCGGGGCTGAGCAGTTCTTC	CATSGAEQFF
TRBD1	TRBJ2-6	TRBV24-1	.	TGTGCCACCAGTGAACAGGGGGCGGGATCTGGGGCCAACGTCCTGACTTTC	CATSEQGAGSGANVLTF
.	TRBJ1-2	TRBV23-1	.	TGCGCCAGCAGTCAATTAAAAGTCAGTCCGGCCTATGGCTACACCTTC	CASSQLKVSPAYGYTF
TRBD1	TRBJ1-1	TRBV7-8	.	TGTGCCAGCAGCTATTGGGACAGACATAACACTGAAGCTTTCTTT	CASSYWDRHNTEAFF
.	TRBJ1-5	TRBV19	.	TGTGCCAGTAGCCAACTGGGGGGCAATCAGCCCCAGCATTTT	CASSQLGGNQPQHF
.	TRBJ2-1	TRBV5-4	.	TGTGCCAGCAGCTTGCCCGTGGAGGGGGGAAGTTACAATGAGCAGTTCTTC	CASSLPVEGGSYNEQFF
.	TRBJ1-2	TRBV4-1	.	TGCGCCAGCAGCCAAGCTCTCTTCGTGGGGGGGGACTATGGCTACACCTTC	CASSQALFVGGDYGYTF